This T cell receptor (beta chain) was sequenced for a study of response to subunit inactivated influenza vaccine. Germline CDR1 ENHRY, CDR2 SYGVKD. V lost 3 bases to trimming and J lost 5 bases; unmatched junction nucleotides: 7. This CDR3 comprises 16 residues. Study-wide results and caveats: Few new T cells, the authors suggested, are recruited by each seasonal influenza vaccination.

Many counts were recorded for this clonotype. Its antigen remains unknown. From the RT-PCR reads, TCRdb called clonotypes with MiXCR, one entry per CDR3 protein. The sample has about half a million distinct CDR3 sequences; 25% are singletons. Source: CD4+ T cells sorted from PBMCs, taken 5 days after vaccination. The V call is TRBV10-3, the J call TRBJ2-2; 9 bases align to TRBD1. This TCR came from a man aged 45-65 years who received an inactivated influenza vaccine. The CDR3 loop reads CAISDPGQGWTGELFF. CDR3 DNA sequence: TGTGCCATCAGTGATCCGGGACAGGGTTGGACCGGGGAGCTGTTTTTT.